Sequencing of this T cell receptor (beta chain) was carried out in a study of T cells after yellow fever vaccination. The germline gives CDR1 DFQATT, CDR2 SNEGSKA (reference sequence). The V and J ends lost 3 bases and 1 base respectively, with 9 bases between them. This CDR3 has 13 amino acids. Regarding this clonotype: Antigen: not known.

Overall study results and limits: CD4 and CD8 compartments shared a small share of clonotypes, likely from convergent recombination. Clones from primary vaccination mostly reappeared after the booster (about 97% CD4, approximately 86% CD8).

TCRdb independently ran MiXCR on the 5' RACE reads; one entry per CDR3 protein. The profile shows some 500,000 distinct CDR3 sequences, roughly 13% of them singletons. This receptor was obtained from a man younger than 45 who received the YFV17D yellow fever vaccine. The material was PBMCs, obtained on the day of the yellow fever booster vaccination. The chain links TRBV20-1 to TRBJ1-2, with D possibly being TRBD1 (5 bases). The CDR3 protein is CSARTDVNYGYTF. The CDR3 coding sequence is TGCAGTGCTAGGACAGACGTTAACTATGGCTACACCTTC.